This T cell receptor beta chain was retrieved from a study of blood T cell repertoires in COVID-19 (dated by TCRdb to the early 2020s). As for the study more broadly: Collaborator samples came from the United States, Italy and Spain and covered acute and convalescent phases of COVID-19. The prospective study material was composed of cDNA or gDNA derived from T cells, B-cell-depleted T cells, or PBMCs. The dataset comprised deeply sampled blood TCRbeta repertoires from subjects exposed to, actively infected with, or recovered from COVID-19. The repertoires were made available in a free public database intended to serve as a resource for research on the immune response to SARS-CoV-2. Samples came from the ongoing ImmuneRACE study (first 160 participants) plus 1,254 subjects from 6 global collaborators. Sample metadata almost always included a de-identified subject ID, COVID-19 status, age in years and sex. Where available, HLA class I and class II types were taken from metadata supplied by the sample provider and were not determined by assay-based typing.

This clone has a single count. Its antigen is not yet known. No base quality information exists; no much larger clone differs at one position. At one collaborating source in Seattle, patients were enrolled during active infection and were followed longitudinally through the course of disease. Collaborating institutions collected whole blood in K2EDTA tubes following their own protocols. For TCRbeta analysis, collaborators shipped samples in one of three forms: frozen whole blood, isolated PBMCs, or DNA extracted from either of those sample types. Broader findings and caveats from the paper: How much clinical and demographic metadata was included differed by source and by participant, and the metadata was provided uncurated.

TCRbeta CDR3 regions were amplified from genomic DNA by means of the immunoSEQ Assay, a bias-controlled multiplex PCR. Processing in the source paper ran as follows. The number of nucleated cells in each sample was estimated by amplification of reference gene primers within the assay. Sequence reads were collapsed and filtered to measure the absolute abundance of every unique TCRbeta CDR3 rearrangement. For each sample, productive Simpson clonality was calculated as the square root of Simpson's diversity index across productive rearrangements. In its TCRdb copy, this immuneACCESS table keeps in-frame sequences only and misses some clones. Where compared with another copy, unresolved V genes explain less than half of these, and the others have no known cause. The DNA was the basis for D and trimming; V, J and clone size are from that table. The sample table records about 370,000 clones; about 89% of these occur just once. The top ten constitute less than 3.5% of the sample.

From the cysteine up to the valine, the CDR3 has a length of 15 residues. Of all the DNA, just the CDR3 is kept, 45 bases in frame from base 1. The TCR originated in a woman aged 25 to 39 with COVID-19, enrolled during active disease. This chain joins TRBV21-1 to TRBJ2-7; TRBD2 reflects the table's D call only, with no check against the DNA. TRBV21-1 is a pseudogene locus. Material: peripheral blood. The CDR3 protein is CASSTGLAGCYEQYV. DNA sequence: TGTGCCAGCAGCACCGGACTAGCGGGCTGCTACGAGCAGTACGTC.